Presented here are 10 T cell receptor beta chains from one specimen sequenced in a study of cytomegalovirus exposure and HLA in healthy donors. Primers for the PCR totalled 60 Vbeta and 13 Jbeta. Some clones are missing from TCRdb's copy, which holds only in-frame ones; the method was immunoSEQ multiplex PCR. There are roughly 100,000 clones in the sample; 83% occur only once, and roughly 6% lies in the top ten. The sequenced material came from PBMCs. All receptors come from a man aged 18-30 years in good health and CMV-seronegative.

This chain links TRBV6-5 with TRBJ2-7, with D uncertain. The V gene lost 2 bases and the J gene lost 3 bases, with 14 bases spanning the gap. Per germline, CDR1 MNHEY and CDR2 SVGAGI. This CDR3 spans 15 amino acids. The CDR3 region has the DNA TGTGCCAGCAGTTACCCACCCGTAGGAGTCTACGAGCAGTACTTC. Translating gives CASSYPPVGVYEQYF.

V gene TRBV6-1 combines with J gene TRBJ1-2, with 8 bases identical to TRBD1. Looked up from germline, CDR1 is MNHNS and CDR2 is SASEGT. V shed 7 bases, J shed 8 bases, and the junction held 9 bases outside the gene matches. The CDR3 loop spans 13 amino acids. The CDR3 reads CASTDRALGGYTF. In DNA, the CDR3 is TGTGCCAGCACGGACAGGGCCCTAGGGGGCTACACCTTC.

This chain connects TRBV5-1 to TRBJ2-7; 11 bases line up with TRBD2. CDR3 size: 16 residues. Trimming cost V 0 bases and J 1 base; bases outside gene matches: 3. Germline V gene data show CDR1 as SGHRS and CDR2 as YFSETQ. CDR3 sequence reads: CASSLGRLAGSYEQYF. In DNA, the CDR3 is TGCGCCAGCAGCTTGGGGAGACTAGCGGGATCCTACGAGCAGTACTTC.

The chain links TRBV12-5 to TRBJ1-2, with D unresolved. This CDR3 has 16 residues. Germline CDR1 LGHNT, CDR2 FRNRAP. V lost 0 bases to trimming and J lost 4 bases, with 15 bases between them. The DNA for the CDR3 is TGTGCTAGTGGTTTGGTTCGAGGGTTGTTAAGCTATGGCTACACCTTC. As protein: CASGLVRGLLSYGYTF.

Details on this clone: A junction boundary mismatches the germline segment, possibly from a read error. This chain connects TRBV7-9 to TRBJ2-1; a weak D match, TRBD1 (5 bases). The CDR3 is 14 residues long. Germline assignment: CDR1 SEHNR and CDR2 FQNEAQ (reference sequence). CDR3 region: CSSSLPGQVNEQFF. CDR3 in DNA: TGTTCCAGCAGCTTACCAGGACAAGTCAATGAGCAGTTCTTC.

This clone was recorded a few times. This chain uses TRBV4-1 with TRBJ2-5; 7 bases map to TRBD1. V was pared by 3 bases and J by 5 bases, with 3 bases of the junction left unmatched. The germline gives CDR1 MGHRA, CDR2 YSYEKL. CDR3 length: 13 residues. CDR3: CASSHGGQETQYF. Written as DNA, the CDR3 is TGCGCCAGCAGCCATGGGGGACAGGAGACCCAGTACTTC.

V usage is TRBV5-6 and J usage is TRBJ2-2; D gene unclear. V dropped 1 base and J dropped 6 bases, with 7 bases sitting between them. CDR3 length: 13 residues. CDR1 is SGHDT and CDR2 is YYEEEE in the germline V gene. The CDR3 DNA is TGTGCCAGCAGCTTGTTCCGCGCCGGGGAGCTGTTTTTT. It is translated as CASSLFRAGELFF.

V gene TRBV28 combines with J gene TRBJ1-2; a possible D gene is TRBD1 (6 bases). Trimming pared 7 bases from V and 6 bases from J, leaving 18 bases between. From germline, CDR1 is MDHEN and CDR2 SYDVKM. The CDR3 spans 14 residues. In nucleotides, the CDR3 is TGTGCCAGCAACTCACAGGGTCGAGGTAATGGCTACACCTTC. Residues: CASNSQGRGNGYTF.

The sample holds one count of this clone. For the CDR3, the DNA is TGTGCCAGCAGCGTAGTGCCGGGACAGGGGGAGCAGTACTTC. Residues: CASSVVPGQGEQYF. The chain recombines TRBV9 with TRBJ2-7; 10 nucleotides agree with TRBD1. Germline CDR1 is SGDLS and CDR2 is YYNGEE. After removal of 0 bases from V and 7 bases from J, the junction contained 4 bases not matched to a gene. There are 14 residues in the CDR3.

V usage is TRBV7-3 and J usage is TRBJ2-1; 9 nucleotides line up with TRBD2. The CDR3 extends over 13 amino acids. After removal of 5 bases from V and 9 bases from J, the junction contained 5 bases not matched to a gene. Per germline, CDR1 SGHTA and CDR2 FQGTGA. The CDR3 nucleotides are TGTGCCAGCAGCACGGGACTAGCCGCTGAGCAGTTCTTC. This codes for CASSTGLAAEQFF.